This entry describes one T cell receptor (beta chain). As yet, its antigen is unknown. V trimming: 9 bases; J trimming: 3 bases; junction bases outside the gene matches: 6. The CDR3 length is 15 residues. Germline values: CDR1 MDHEN, CDR2 SYDVKM. The assay ran at deep level. TCRdb's table, derived via immunoSEQ multiplex PCR, lists solely in-frame clones and lacks some. The sample lists around 600,000 clones, roughly 95% seen once, with approximately 0.11% in the top ten. This record belongs to a study of shared clonotypes between healthy human individuals. Cells designated naive CD8 were CD45RO-negative and were positively selected for CCR7, with terminally differentiated effector memory CD45RA+ cells excluded. The study's findings and limits: Generation probabilities were higher for clonotypes shared across all four sorted-subset donors than for unshared ones. Shared across a few donors were around 5% of the naive CD4 clonotypes.

The genes are TRBV28 and TRBJ2-2; 11 nucleotides align to TRBD1. Specimen: naive CD8+ T cells sorted from blood. The source of this sequence is a young woman in good health. The DNA for the CDR3 is TGTGCCAGTCGATGGACAGGGGGCCACACCGGGGAGCTGTTTTTT. Residues: CASRWTGGHTGELFF.